Below, 25 T cell receptor beta chains from the same sample are listed, as sequenced in a study of PD-L1 blockade in urothelial cancer. Time point reported: pretreatment peripheral blood. The data were produced by immunoSEQ multiplex PCR, yet TCRdb's version contains in-frame clones alone and is incomplete. The table includes 50,000 to 55,000 clones, roughly 80% detected once. The sequencing here drew on PBMCs, taken around atezolizumab (anti-PD-L1) treatment. These receptors all stem from a man aged 70-80 years with urothelial cancer.

The chain is built from TRBV7-9 and TRBJ2-3, with TRBD2 identical over 7 bases. Unmatched junction bases numbered 7, after V lost 2 bases and J lost 5 bases. The CDR3 is 15 residues long. CDR1 and CDR2 from the germline V gene are SEHNR and FQNEAQ (reference sequence). The DNA for the CDR3 is TGTGCCAGCAGCTTAAAGTACCGGGAGGAAGATACGCAGTATTTT. It yields the protein CASSLKYREEDTQYF.

This rearrangement joins TRBV4-1 to TRBJ2-7; possible D gene TRBD2, 6 bases. The CDR3 runs to 16 residues. Trimming left V 5 bases short and J 8 bases short, with 25 bases between. Germline-derived CDR1 and CDR2 are MGHRA and YSYEKL. The CDR3 spells CASSSITRDSSRQQYF. CDR3 sequence (DNA): TGCGCCAGCAGCTCTATTACCCGGGACTCATCCCGGCAGCAGTACTTC.

J is TRBJ2-3 and V is TRBV10-3, with 13 bases matching TRBD2. This CDR3 is built from 16 residues. The germline V gene has CDR1 ENHRY and CDR2 SYGVKD. Trimming cost V 5 bases and J 0 bases; bases outside gene matches: 2. The CDR3 sequence is CAISRLAGGSTDTQYF. The DNA for the CDR3 is TGTGCCATCAGTAGACTAGCGGGGGGTAGCACAGATACGCAGTATTTT.

The V call is TRBV4-2, the J call TRBJ1-2; D is unresolved. Germline CDR1 LGHNA, CDR2 YNFKEQ. The CDR3 covers 14 residues. V dropped 0 bases and J dropped 4 bases, with 9 bases sitting between them. DNA for the CDR3: TGTGCCAGCAGCCAAGATAGAACAGCCTATGGCTACACCTTC. It translates to CASSQDRTAYGYTF.

The V gene is TRBV25-1, the J gene TRBJ1-2; D unresolved. This CDR3 has 13 residues. V dropped 5 bases and J dropped 8 bases, with 15 bases sitting between them. Germline-derived CDR1 and CDR2 are MGHDK and SYGVNS. This CDR3 reads CASSTARTRGYTF. The CDR3, as DNA: TGTGCCAGCAGTACCGCGCGAACCCGGGGCTACACCTTC.

This rearrangement joins TRBV5-1 to TRBJ2-3; the match to TRBD2 covers 12 bases. J was trimmed by 1 base and V by 0 bases; bases with no gene match: 0. Germline V gene data show CDR1 as SGHRS and CDR2 as YFSETQ. CDR3 length equals 16 residues. CDR3 coding DNA: TGCGCCAGCAGCTTGGGACTAGCGGGGGGCACAGATACGCAGTATTTT. It encodes CASSLGLAGGTDTQYF. Filled out from reference TRBV5-1 and TRBJ2-3, the complete variable domain reads KAGVTQTPRYLIKTRGQQVTLSCSPISGHRSVSWYQQTPGQGLQFLFEYFSETQRNKGNFPGRFSGRQFSNSRSEMNVSTLELGDSALYLCASSLGLAGGTDTQYFGPGTRLTVL.

This clone was seen only once. The V and J genes are TRBV5-1 and TRBJ2-1; 12 nucleotides align to TRBD2. The CDR3 consists of 15 residues. The germline CDR1 and CDR2 sequences are SGHRS and YFSETQ. V lost 6 bases, J lost 9 bases, and 10 bases stayed unmatched. CDR3 protein: CASNRLAGDNSEQFF. The DNA for the CDR3 is TGCGCCAGCAATAGACTAGCGGGAGATAACAGTGAGCAGTTCTTC.

This clone occurred once. The sample carries other DNA sequences with the same CDR3. V and J are TRBV5-1 and TRBJ2-1; 8 bases match TRBD2. The CDR3 totals 15 residues. The germline V gene has CDR1 SGHRS and CDR2 YFSETQ. V dropped 4 bases and J dropped 4; count of bases not matched to a gene: 7. The CDR3 here is CASSPGTSGYNEQFF. The DNA for the CDR3 is TGCGCCAGCAGCCCCGGGACTAGTGGTTACAATGAGCAGTTCTTC. Combining the CDR3 with reference TRBV5-1 and TRBJ2-1 gives the whole variable domain KAGVTQTPRYLIKTRGQQVTLSCSPISGHRSVSWYQQTPGQGLQFLFEYFSETQRNKGNFPGRFSGRQFSNSRSEMNVSTLELGDSALYLCASSPGTSGYNEQFFGPGTRLTVL.

This chain uses TRBV11-2 with TRBJ1-4; D uncertain. The CDR3 contains 16 residues. Germline lookup yields CDR1 SGHAT and CDR2 FQNNGV. Between the trimmed V and J ends, which lost 0 bases and 0 bases, there was a span of 8 bases. The CDR3 nucleotides read TGTGCCAGCAGCTTAGATCCCACGGCAACTAATGAAAAACTGTTTTTT. Translated, it gives CASSLDPTATNEKLFF.

The chain couples TRBV28 to TRBJ1-5, with TRBD1 matching over 10 bases. The CDR3 spans 15 residues. V shed 2 bases, J shed 2 bases, and the junction held 0 bases outside the gene matches. Germline V gene lookup returns CDR1 MDHEN and CDR2 SYDVKM. CDR3 bases: TGTGCCAGCAGTTTAGGGACAGGGGGCAATCAGCCCCAGCATTTT. This codes for CASSLGTGGNQPQHF.

The gene calls are TRBV5-4 and TRBJ2-1; 12 bases fit TRBD2. V was pared by 3 bases and J by 10 bases, with 14 bases of the junction left unmatched. This CDR3 region has 17 residues. In germline, CDR1 is SGHNT, CDR2 YYREEE (reference sequence). The CDR3 loop reads CASSSNTGTSGWREQFF. The CDR3 DNA follows: TGTGCCAGCAGCTCCAATACCGGGACTAGCGGGTGGAGGGAGCAGTTCTTC.

CDR3 sequence: CASSYLAVAGVGADTQYF. CDR3 nucleotide sequence: TGCGCCAGCAGCTACCTGGCGGTAGCGGGAGTTGGGGCAGATACGCAGTATTTT. The rearrangement uses TRBV5-1 and TRBJ2-3; 9 positions agree with TRBD2. This CDR3 is 18 amino acids long. With V trimmed by 3 bases and J by 4 bases, 15 bases remained unmatched. The germline V gene has CDR1 SGHRS and CDR2 YFSETQ.

The chain couples TRBV19 to TRBJ1-5; tentatively, D is TRBD1 (6 bases). There are 12 residues in the CDR3. Germline CDR1 reads LNHDA; CDR2 reads SQIVND (reference sequence). Trimming took off 4 bases at V and 9 bases at J, with 10 bases between the two ends. The CDR3 is CASSTRGGPQHF. The DNA of the CDR3 is TGTGCCAGTAGTACGAGAGGGGGGCCCCAGCATTTT.

The chain is built from TRBV5-4 and TRBJ1-1; 9 bases match TRBD1. Germline CDR1 and CDR2: SGHNT and YYREEE (reference sequence). V trimming: 4 bases; J trimming: 5 bases; junction bases outside the gene matches: 9. The CDR3 has 15 amino acids. The CDR3 loop reads CASSRTGQGRTEAFF. The DNA of the CDR3 is TGTGCCAGCAGCCGCACAGGACAGGGGAGAACTGAAGCTTTCTTT.

V gene TRBV7-3 combines with J gene TRBJ2-1, with TRBD1 identical over 8 bases. This CDR3 region has 13 residues. Germline V gene sequence: CDR1 SGHTA, CDR2 FQGTGA. V shed 5 bases and J 7 bases; nucleotides not matched to a gene: 4. Here the CDR3 reads CASSTGQGNEQFF. DNA for the CDR3: TGTGCCAGCAGCACCGGACAGGGAAATGAGCAGTTCTTC. Drawing the rest from reference TRBV7-3 and TRBJ2-1, the complete variable domain is GAGVSQTPSNKVTEKGKYVELRCDPISGHTALYWYRQSLGQGPEFLIYFQGTGAADDSGLPNDRFFAVRPEGSVSTLKIQRTERGDSAVYLCASSTGQGNEQFFGPGTRLTVL.

The chain carries TRBV7-6 and TRBJ1-2; D is perhaps TRBD1 (6 bases). The length of the CDR3 is 15 residues. The V gene's germline CDR1 is SGHVS and CDR2 FNYEAQ. V was shortened by 5 bases and J by 4 bases, with 17 bases between the two germline ends. CDR3 coding DNA: TGTGCCAGCAGCAAACAGACAGGAGAGACCTATGGCTACACCTTC. Translation: CASSKQTGETYGYTF. Drawing the rest from reference TRBV7-6 and TRBJ1-2, the complete variable domain is GAGVSQSPRYKVTKRGQDVALRCDPISGHVSLYWYRQALGQGPEFLTYFNYEAQQDKSGLPNDRFSAERPEGSISTLTIQRTEQRDSAMYRCASSKQTGETYGYTFGSGTRLTVV.

The table lists this clone with a few counts. This chain uses TRBV13 with TRBJ2-3, with 8 bases aligning to TRBD1. The CDR3 runs 16 residues. Trimming at V came to 5 bases and at J to 2 bases, leaving 9 bases not matched to a gene. CDR1 PRHDT and CDR2 FYEKMQ come from the germline V gene (reference sequence). CDR3 residues: CASSLHRDRTTDTQYF. Written as DNA, the CDR3 is TGTGCCAGCAGCCTCCACCGGGACAGGACCACAGATACGCAGTATTTT.

V gene TRBV11-3 combines with J gene TRBJ2-1; TRBD1 agrees at 12 bases. There are 16 residues in the CDR3. Germline V CDR1 and CDR2: SGHNT, YENEEA. Trimming at V came to 4 bases and at J to 6 bases, leaving 7 bases not matched to a gene. The CDR3 DNA follows: TGTGCCAGCAGCTCCTGGGGACAGGGGGCTCTCAATGAGCAGTTCTTC. Its protein is CASSSWGQGALNEQFF. Together with reference TRBV11-3 and TRBJ2-1, the CDR3 gives the full variable domain: EAGVVQSPRYKIIEKKQPVAFWCNPISGHNTLYWYLQNLGQGPELLIRYENEEAVDDSQLPKDRFSAERLKGVDSTLKIQPAELGDSAVYLCASSSWGQGALNEQFFGPGTRLTVL.

The rearrangement joins TRBV11-2 to TRBJ2-7, with unresolved D. The CDR3 has 11 amino acids. Trimming cost V 3 bases and J 5 bases, with 5 bases left between them. Germline CDR1 reads SGHAT; CDR2 reads FQNNGV. This chain's CDR3 is CASSFNNEQYF. The CDR3 nucleotides read TGTGCCAGCAGCTTCAACAACGAGCAGTACTTC.

The chain carries TRBV18 and TRBJ1-2; D is uncertain. V gave up 0 bases and J gave up 2 bases, with 10 bases separating them. The CDR3 runs 15 residues. Germline assignment: CDR1 KGHSH and CDR2 LQKENI. As DNA, the CDR3 is TGTGCCAGCTCACCACCCTCGAGCCCGAACTATGGCTACACCTTC. Translated, it gives CASSPPSSPNYGYTF.

A note on this clone: An end of the junction differs from the germline gene, which may be a read error. The chain links TRBV6-1 to TRBJ1-5; D gene ambiguous. This CDR3 spans 13 amino acids. Per germline, CDR1 MNHNS and CDR2 SASEGT. Here the CDR3 DNA reads TGTGCCAGCAGGGAAGGTATGTCTCAGCCCCAGCATTTT. It encodes CASREGMSQPQHF.

V is TRBV7-3 and J is TRBJ2-3; D is ambiguous. The V and J ends lost 5 bases and 0 bases respectively, with 6 bases between them. This CDR3 contains 13 residues. Germline CDR1 reads SGHTA; CDR2 reads FQGTGA. The CDR3 loop reads CASSPGSTDTQYF. DNA for the CDR3: TGTGCCAGCAGCCCGGGTAGCACAGATACGCAGTATTTT.

The rearrangement joins TRBV11-2 to TRBJ1-2; 7 bases match TRBD1. The germline CDR1 and CDR2 sequences are SGHAT and FQNNGV. With V trimmed by 5 bases and J by 0 bases, 6 bases remained unmatched. This CDR3 comprises 15 residues. CDR3 DNA sequence: TGTGCCAGCAGCAGCTACAGGGGTGCTAACTATGGCTACACCTTC. It codes for CASSSYRGANYGYTF.

The chain is built from TRBV6-1 and TRBJ2-5; D remains unclear. This CDR3 has 15 residues. With 0 bases removed from V and 7 bases from J, the gap between germline ends came to 15 bases. Per germline, CDR1 MNHNS and CDR2 SASEGT. CDR3 sequence reads: CASSEASTQSGTQYF. CDR3 sequence (DNA): TGTGCCAGCAGTGAAGCCTCGACTCAATCCGGGACCCAGTACTTC.

This clone was observed a handful of times. V usage is TRBV27 and J usage is TRBJ1-2; the match to TRBD1 covers 12 bases. Germline-derived CDR1 and CDR2 are MNHEY and SMNVEV (reference sequence). V was pared by 6 bases and J by 6 bases, with 2 bases of the junction left unmatched. This CDR3 has 13 amino acids. CDR3 nucleotide sequence: TGTGCCAGCAGCGGGACAGGGGGCAATGGCTACACCTTC. Residues: CASSGTGGNGYTF.